This entry lists 31 T cell receptor beta chains sequenced from one sample in a study of early T cells in non-severe SARS-CoV-2 infection. TCRdb fed the 5' RACE reads into MiXCR, producing one record per CDR3 protein. The sample contains roughly 27,000 distinct CDR3 sequences, roughly 5.1% of which appear only once. Material: whole blood. All receptors come from an adult who was a healthcare worker with PCR-confirmed SARS-CoV-2 infection or an uninfected control (not recorded which).

This clonotype was found many times. The V gene is TRBV6-1, the J gene TRBJ2-1, with 8 bases aligning to TRBD2. The V gene's germline CDR1 is MNHNS and CDR2 SASEGT. The CDR3 length is 15 residues. Losses at the gene ends were 2 bases for V and 6 bases for J; bases not matched to a gene: 6. The CDR3, as DNA: TGTGCCAGCAGTGAAACCAGCGGGAGCAGCAATGAGCAGTTCTTC. It encodes CASSETSGSSNEQFF.

The table lists this clonotype with many counts. This chain connects TRBV5-6 to TRBJ1-2; 9 bases map to TRBD1. Germline values: CDR1 SGHDT, CDR2 YYEEEE. J gave up 4 bases and V 4 bases, and 5 bases lay outside the gene matches. The CDR3 consists of 14 residues. The CDR3 coding sequence is TGTGCCAGCAGCCGGGACAGGGTTTTCTATGGCTACACCTTC. Protein product: CASSRDRVFYGYTF.

Ten or more counts support this clonotype. CDR3 DNA: TGTGCCAGCAAAACTGTTGACTCGGCGGTTTTCTTT. It encodes CASKTVDSAVFF. This rearrangement joins TRBV7-9 to TRBJ1-1; D gene uncertain. Trimming took 7 bases from V and 13 from J, leaving 19 bases between them. The germline V gene has CDR1 SEHNR and CDR2 FQNEAQ (reference sequence). This CDR3 is 12 amino acids long.

The V call is TRBV10-3, the J call TRBJ1-5, with D tentatively TRBD1 (6 bases). The CDR3 runs 13 residues. Germline assignment: CDR1 ENHRY and CDR2 SYGVKD. Trimming pared 5 bases from V and 4 bases from J, leaving 9 bases between. Written as DNA, the CDR3 is TGTGCCATCAGTTCGGGGGCGAATCAGCCCCAGCATTTT. Translation: CAISSGANQPQHF.

This clonotype was found many times. The V call is TRBV4-3, the J call TRBJ2-1; D possibly corresponds to TRBD2 (5 bases). V was shortened by 0 bases and J by 3 bases, with 24 bases between the two germline ends. The CDR3 is made up of 20 amino acids. Per germline, CDR1 LGHNA and CDR2 YSLEER. CDR3 residues: CASSQEPRTSTRQSYNEQFF. Here the CDR3 DNA reads TGCGCCAGCAGCCAAGAACCCAGGACTTCAACAAGACAAAGCTACAATGAGCAGTTCTTC.

The chain has TRBV3-1 and TRBJ2-3; D gene ambiguous. CDR1 LGHDT and CDR2 YNNKEL come from the germline V gene (reference sequence). This CDR3 contains 14 residues. V lost 1 base, J lost 6 bases, and 11 bases lay in between. CDR3 in DNA: TGTGCCAGCAGCCAAGTCGGTTTGCGGGATACGCAGTATTTT. Its translation: CASSQVGLRDTQYF.

This clonotype was recorded many times. The gene calls are TRBV7-6 and TRBJ2-2, with 7 bases aligning to TRBD1. The CDR3 consists of 15 residues. After removal of 0 bases from V and 6 bases from J, the junction contained 4 bases not matched to a gene. From germline, CDR1 is SGHVS and CDR2 FNYEAQ. DNA for the CDR3: TGTGCCAGCAGCTTAGCAGGGGGCGCCGCCGGGGAGCTGTTTTTT. It yields the protein CASSLAGGAAGELFF. The complete variable domain, with remaining parts taken from reference TRBV7-6 and TRBJ2-2, reads GAGVSQSPRYKVTKRGQDVALRCDPISGHVSLYWYRQALGQGPEFLTYFNYEAQQDKSGLPNDRFSAERPEGSISTLTIQRTEQRDSAMYRCASSLAGGAAGELFFGEGSRLTVL.

This clonotype has a count of ten or more. In nucleotides, the CDR3 is TGCAGTGCTAGAGATGGGAGTTTGAATCAGCCCCAGCATTTT. Protein sequence: CSARDGSLNQPQHF. This chain links TRBV20-1 with TRBJ1-5; D is unclear. CDR1 DFQATT and CDR2 SNEGSKA come from the germline V gene (reference sequence). The CDR3 has 14 residues. Between the trimmed V and J ends, which lost 0 bases and 4 bases, there was a span of 10 bases.

This chain uses TRBV10-2 with TRBJ1-1; D remains unclear. The ends were cut back, 4 bases at V and 6 bases at J, with 9 bases in the middle. The germline gives CDR1 WSHSY, CDR2 SAAADI. This CDR3 is 12 amino acids long. The CDR3 DNA is TGCGCCAGCAGTGGTGGCCAGCCTGAAGCTTTCTTT. Its translation is CASSGGQPEAFF.

The chain joins TRBV3-1 to TRBJ2-2; D call uncertain. The germline gives CDR1 LGHDT, CDR2 YNNKEL (reference sequence). This CDR3 has 13 amino acids. Trimming left V 1 base short and J 7 bases short, with 7 bases between. CDR3 region: CASSQGLGGELFF. DNA of the CDR3: TGTGCCAGCAGCCAAGGCCTAGGCGGGGAGCTGTTTTTT.

This clonotype was counted ten times or more. The chain has TRBV19 and TRBJ1-5; 7 bases fit TRBD1. CDR1 is LNHDA and CDR2 is SQIVND in the germline V gene (reference sequence). V gave up 0 bases and J gave up 5 bases; unmatched junction bases: 10. The CDR3 runs 17 residues. CDR3 sequence: CASSIDGWGQRYQPQHF. As DNA, the CDR3 is TGTGCCAGTAGTATAGATGGTTGGGGACAGCGTTATCAGCCCCAGCATTTT.

This clonotype has a count of ten or more. The rearrangement uses TRBV7-9 and TRBJ1-3; D not certain. The CDR3 extends over 16 amino acids. Germline V gene data show CDR1 as SEHNR and CDR2 as FQNEAQ (reference sequence). Trimming removed 2 bases from V and 0 bases from J, with 11 bases in between. CDR3 amino acids: CASSLQAGSSGNTIYF. For the CDR3, the DNA is TGTGCCAGCAGCTTACAAGCGGGGAGCTCTGGAAACACCATATATTTT.

J is TRBJ2-3 and V is TRBV6-2 or TRBV6-3, with 10 positions matching TRBD2. V dropped 4 bases and J dropped 2; count of bases not matched to a gene: 6. Germline loops: CDR1 MNHEY, CDR2 SVGEGT. The length of the CDR3 is 16 residues. The CDR3 DNA sequence: TGTGCCAGCAGTTCCAGACTAGCGGGCCTCACAGATACGCAGTATTTT. Its protein is CASSSRLAGLTDTQYF.

This clonotype turned up a few times. This chain links TRBV27 with TRBJ2-7; tentative D call: TRBD2 (5 bases). V lost 4 bases and J lost 2, with 15 bases in between. From germline, CDR1 is MNHEY and CDR2 SMNVEV (reference sequence). The CDR3 is 15 amino acids. Here the CDR3 DNA reads TGTGCCAGCAGTTCATCGATCGGGGTTACCTACGAGCAGTACTTC. It translates to CASSSSIGVTYEQYF.

This chain uses TRBV29-1 with TRBJ2-7, with D possibly matching TRBD1 (6 bases). Germline V lookup: CDR1 SQVTM, CDR2 ANQGSEA. The V end was cut by 6 bases, the J end by 2 bases, with 11 bases between. This CDR3 contains 12 residues. In DNA, the CDR3 is TGCAGCGTCGTTGACAGGACCTACGAGCAGTACTTC. It translates to CSVVDRTYEQYF.

This clonotype was counted ten times or more. V gene TRBV11-2 combines with J gene TRBJ2-5; TRBD2 matches at 10 bases. Trimming took 4 bases from V and 8 from J; bases not matched to a gene: 10. The CDR3 has 15 residues. Looked up from germline, CDR1 is SGHAT and CDR2 is FQNNGV. The chain's CDR3 is CASSSPAGGPGTQYF. The CDR3 DNA sequence: TGTGCCAGCAGCTCACCAGCGGGAGGGCCTGGAACCCAGTACTTC.

The rearrangement joins TRBV7-2 to TRBJ2-1; possible D gene TRBD1, 5 bases. The CDR3 totals 11 residues. Germline CDR1 SGHTA, CDR2 FQGNSA. V lost 8 bases and J 7 bases, leaving 9 bases between the germline ends. CDR3 loop: CASGHRNEQFF. CDR3 sequence (DNA): TGTGCCAGCGGACATCGTAATGAGCAGTTCTTC.

This clonotype was counted between two and nine times. CDR3 amino acids: CASSRFNGGTEAFF. The CDR3 DNA reads as TGTGCCAGCAGCCGCTTCAACGGGGGCACTGAAGCTTTCTTT. This chain links TRBV3-1 with TRBJ1-1; D possibly corresponds to TRBD1 (5 bases). The V and J ends lost 4 bases and 4 bases respectively, with 13 bases between them. CDR1 and CDR2 (germline): LGHDT, YNNKEL (reference sequence). The CDR3 runs 14 residues.

This clonotype has at least ten counts. The junction and the germline gene differ at one end; a read error may be behind it. This chain links TRBV12-3 or TRBV12-4 with TRBJ1-1, with TRBD1 matching 9 bases. The CDR3 loop spans 14 amino acids. CDR3 protein: CASSLGQGYTEAFF. The CDR3, as DNA: TGTGCCAGCAGCTTAGGACAGGGGTACACTGAAGCTTTCTTT.

This clonotype was detected many times. The rearrangement joins TRBV7-2 to TRBJ1-4, with D perhaps matching TRBD1 (5 bases). V was shortened by 1 base and J by 8 bases, with 14 bases between the two germline ends. From germline, CDR1 is SGHTA and CDR2 FQGNSA. The CDR3 has 15 residues. CDR3 in DNA: TGTGCCAGCAGCTTAGGGTGGACACGAGGAGAAAAACTGTTTTTT. Translated, it gives CASSLGWTRGEKLFF. The full variable domain, with the rest looked up from reference TRBV7-2 and TRBJ1-4, is GAGVSQSPSNKVTEKGKDVELRCDPISGHTALYWYRQSLGQGLEFLIYFQGNSAPDKSGLPSDRFSAERTGGSVSTLTIQRTQQEDSAVYLCASSLGWTRGEKLFFGSGTQLSVL.

This clonotype is medium-sized within its sample. The genes are TRBV28 and TRBJ1-1; perhaps TRBD1 as D (5 bases). Trimming left V 5 bases short and J 5 bases short, with 15 bases between. The CDR3 contains 14 residues. The germline V gene has CDR1 MDHEN and CDR2 SYDVKM. The CDR3 nucleotides are TGTGCCAGCAGTCCCGGGGGGGTCCATACTGAAGCTTTCTTT. Protein sequence: CASSPGGVHTEAFF.

This clonotype occurred many times. The rearrangement joins TRBV7-9 to TRBJ2-7; 7 bases align to TRBD1. Unmatched junction bases numbered 4, after V lost 5 bases and J lost 6 bases. CDR1 and CDR2 from the germline V gene are SEHNR and FQNEAQ (reference sequence). This CDR3 is 12 amino acids long. CDR3 region: CASSRGLPEQYF. The CDR3 DNA is TGTGCCAGCAGCAGGGGGCTTCCCGAGCAGTACTTC.

The chain combines TRBV27 with TRBJ1-6; 7 positions agree with TRBD1. CDR1 and CDR2 from the germline V gene are MNHEY and SMNVEV (reference sequence). V dropped 4 bases and J dropped 10; count of bases not matched to a gene: 13. The CDR3 is 16 amino acids. The CDR3 nucleotides are TGTGCCAGCAGTTCACGGACAGGTATCCTCCCATCACCCCTCCACTTT. Its protein product is CASSSRTGILPSPLHF.

This clonotype was recorded a few times. The chain combines TRBV20-1 with TRBJ1-1; 8 bases align to TRBD1. The ends lost 0 bases at V and 2 bases at J; junction bases unmatched: 5. This CDR3 spans 15 amino acids. Germline CDR1 and CDR2: DFQATT and SNEGSKA (reference sequence). CDR3 DNA sequence: TGCAGTGCTAGAGATATGACAGGGGTCAACACTGAAGCTTTCTTT. Translated: CSARDMTGVNTEAFF.

In its sample, this clonotype was seen a few times. The gene calls are TRBV9 and TRBJ2-7; possible D gene TRBD1, 6 bases. The ends were cut back, 4 bases at V and 5 bases at J, with 16 bases in the middle. There are 14 residues in the CDR3. From germline, CDR1 is SGDLS and CDR2 YYNGEE. The CDR3, as DNA: TGTGCCAGCAGCCCAGGGGCTAGATACGACGAGCAGTACTTC. Translation: CASSPGARYDEQYF.

This clonotype has at least ten counts. The V call is TRBV7-2, the J call TRBJ1-2, with D uncertain. Germline-derived CDR1 and CDR2 are SGHTA and FQGNSA. The CDR3 covers 14 residues. Trimming cost V 1 base and J 4 bases, with 10 bases left between them. The CDR3 loop is CASSLVPARYGYTF. As DNA, the CDR3 is TGTGCCAGCAGCTTAGTACCAGCCCGCTATGGCTACACCTTC.

This clonotype has a count of ten or more. The rearrangement uses TRBV24-1 and TRBJ2-1; 8 positions agree with TRBD2. The junction had 7 bases not matched to a gene; V was cut back by 4 bases and J by 12 bases. The CDR3 is made up of 13 amino acids. CDR1 is KGHDR, CDR2 SFDVKD, per germline. In nucleotides, the CDR3 is TGTGCCACCAGTGAACTGAGCGGGGGAATGCAGTTCTTC. This sequence encodes CATSELSGGMQFF.

This clonotype has more than one count but fewer than ten. V and J are TRBV15 and TRBJ1-4; TRBD1 matches 7 bases. V lost 7 bases, J lost 5 bases, and 7 bases stayed unmatched. The germline V gene has CDR1 LNHNV and CDR2 YYDKDF (reference sequence). This CDR3 is 14 amino acids long. For the CDR3, the DNA is TGTGCCACCAACCCGGGAGGGGGCAATGAAAAACTGTTTTTT. Protein: CATNPGGGNEKLFF.

This clonotype was seen repeatedly, ten times or more. The V and J genes are TRBV6-5 and TRBJ2-7; perhaps TRBD1 as D (5 bases). The CDR3 consists of 13 residues. CDR1 and CDR2 from the germline V gene are MNHEY and SVGAGI. V was clipped by 7 bases and J by 3 bases, with 13 bases between them. CDR3 DNA: TGTGCCAGCACGGACATAAACAACTACGAGCAGTACTTC. Translated: CASTDINNYEQYF.

This clonotype was observed many times. The chain joins TRBV18 to TRBJ2-5, with TRBD2 identical over 8 bases. The CDR3 is made up of 15 amino acids. Germline V gives CDR1 KGHSH, CDR2 LQKENI. V lost 3 bases, J lost 0 bases, and 3 bases stayed unmatched. CDR3 nucleotide sequence: TGTGCCAGCTCACCCTCACTAGCGGACCAAGAGACCCAGTACTTC. Its protein product is CASSPSLADQETQYF. Full variable domain (outside the CDR3, taken from reference TRBV18 and TRBJ2-5): NAGVMQNPRHLVRRRGQEARLRCSPMKGHSHVYWYRQLPEEGLKFMVYLQKENIIDESGMPKERFSAEFPKEGPSILRIQQVVRGDSAAYFCASSPSLADQETQYFGPGTRLLVL.

The chain joins TRBV18 to TRBJ2-7, with D unclear. CDR1 is KGHSH, CDR2 LQKENI, per germline. The CDR3 has 12 amino acids. Trimming took 3 bases from V and 4 from J, leaving 7 bases between them. CDR3 nucleotides: TGTGCCAGCTCACCCGGAAGTTACGAGCAGTACTTC. Encoded protein: CASSPGSYEQYF.